Following are 7 T cell receptor beta chains from one sample sequenced in a study of shared clonotypes between healthy human individuals. The assay was immunoSEQ multiplex PCR, and TCRdb's table has in-frame clones only and misses some. The repertoire has around 320,000 clones, around 87% of them found once; the top ten carry around 15%. The sample taken for sequencing was memory CD8+ T cells sorted from blood. The subset was: CD45RO+ cells pooled with CCR7-negative TemRA cells. The receptors originated from a man younger than 30 in good health.

V and J are TRBV7-2 and TRBJ1-1; a weak D match, TRBD1 (6 bases). CDR3 size: 15 residues. The V end lost 2 bases, the J end lost 0 bases, and 10 bases lay between the germline ends. Germline V gene sequence: CDR1 SGHTA, CDR2 FQGNSA. DNA of the CDR3: TGTGCCAGCAGCTTACGACAGGCTATGAACACTGAAGCTTTCTTT. Its protein product is CASSLRQAMNTEAFF. The full variable domain, rest sourced from reference TRBV7-2 and TRBJ1-1, is GAGVSQSPSNKVTEKGKDVELRCDPISGHTALYWYRQSLGQGLEFLIYFQGNSAPDKSGLPSDRFSAERTGGSVSTLTIQRTQQEDSAVYLCASSLRQAMNTEAFFGQGTRLTVV.

The chain couples TRBV11-3 to TRBJ1-1; unclear D gene. V lost 6 bases to trimming and J lost 0 bases, with 8 bases between them. Germline CDR1 is SGHNT and CDR2 is YENEEA. The CDR3 length is 13 residues. The CDR3 nucleotides are TGTGCCAGCAGTCAATTTATGAACACTGAAGCTTTCTTT. This gives the protein CASSQFMNTEAFF.

The chain carries TRBV2 and TRBJ1-1; TRBD1 matches 10 bases. CDR3 length: 13 residues. V lost 5 bases and J lost 6; bases outside the gene matches: 3. Germline-derived CDR1 and CDR2 are SNHLY and FYNNEI. The chain's CDR3 is CASSIGQGAEAFF. CDR3 DNA: TGTGCCAGCAGTATTGGACAGGGGGCTGAAGCTTTCTTT.

The chain has TRBV7-6 and TRBJ2-7; either TRBD1 or TRBD2 may fit D (5 bases each). The CDR3 sequence is 15 residues long. Trimming left V 5 bases short and J 2 bases short, with 16 bases between. Germline loops: CDR1 SGHVS, CDR2 FNYEAQ. CDR3 residues: CASSRDPFSPYEQYF. CDR3 nucleotides: TGTGCCAGCAGCCGGGACCCTTTTAGTCCCTACGAGCAGTACTTC.

V is TRBV9 and J is TRBJ2-1, with 7 bases fitting TRBD1. CDR1 is SGDLS and CDR2 is YYNGEE in the germline V gene. The CDR3 consists of 15 residues. V lost 0 bases to trimming and J lost 6 bases; unmatched junction nucleotides: 6. CDR3 nucleotides: TGTGCCAGCAGCGTAGGACAGGGTAGGGGCAATGAGCAGTTCTTC. This gives the protein CASSVGQGRGNEQFF.

The V gene is TRBV7-9, the J gene TRBJ2-7, with 10 bases that match TRBD2. Germline V gives CDR1 SEHNR, CDR2 FQNEAQ (reference sequence). There are 15 residues in the CDR3. J gave up 5 bases and V 5 bases, and 9 bases lay outside the gene matches. CDR3 nucleotide sequence: TGTGCCAGCAGCCCCTCCCGGACTAGCGGTGACGAGCAGTACTTC. It translates to CASSPSRTSGDEQYF.

V and J are TRBV6-6 and TRBJ2-1; possibly TRBD1 for D (5 bases). Germline CDR1 is MNHNY and CDR2 is SVGAGI (reference sequence). The CDR3 is 16 residues long. Trimming stripped 1 base from V and 5 bases from J, with 15 bases between. The chain's CDR3 is CASSYFLSEGDNEQFF. CDR3 nucleotides: TGTGCCAGCAGTTACTTTTTGTCGGAAGGGGACAATGAGCAGTTCTTC.